The next 25 T cell receptor beta chains were all read from a single sample in a study of blood T cell repertoires in COVID-19. Assay used: immunoSEQ multiplex PCR; TCRdb lists only in-frame clones, some missing. The table includes approximately 110,000 clones, about nine tenths detected once. Sequenced input: peripheral blood. The source is a man aged 35 to 55 with acute or convalescent COVID-19.

This sequence joins TRBV11-2 and TRBJ2-2; perhaps TRBD2 as D (6 bases). V lost 5 bases to trimming and J lost 6 bases, with 10 bases between them. In germline, CDR1 is SGHAT, CDR2 FQNNGV. The CDR3 totals 13 residues. This CDR3 is CASSPERAGELFF. CDR3 nucleotides: TGTGCCAGCAGCCCGGAGCGGGCCGGGGAGCTGTTTTTT. Supplemented by reference TRBV11-2 and TRBJ2-2, the full variable domain reads EAGVAQSPRYKIIEKRQSVAFWCNPISGHATLYWYQQILGQGPKLLIQFQNNGVVDDSQLPKDRFSAERLKGVDSTLKIQPAKLEDSAVYLCASSPERAGELFFGEGSRLTVL.

The chain combines TRBV3-1 (or the pseudogene TRBV3-2) with TRBJ2-7, with 14 bases that match TRBD2. V was pared by 3 bases and J by 5 bases, with 3 bases of the junction left unmatched. This CDR3 is 15 amino acids long. In germline, CDR1 is LGHDT, CDR2 YNNKEL (reference sequence). The CDR3 DNA is TGTGCCAGCAGCCAGTGGGGACTAGCGGGAGACGAGCAGTACTTC. The encoded protein is CASSQWGLAGDEQYF.

This chain connects TRBV7-8 to TRBJ1-1; the D gene is possibly TRBD1 (5 bases). V was pared by 5 bases and J by 6 bases, with 22 bases between. The CDR3 runs 16 residues. Germline loops: CDR1 SGHVS, CDR2 FQNEAQ. CDR3 loop: CASSLGRGNGKAEAFF. For the CDR3, the DNA is TGTGCCAGCAGCCTGGGTAGGGGAAACGGAAAGGCTGAAGCTTTCTTT.

The chain employs TRBV11-3 and TRBJ2-1, with unresolved D. Trimming left V 1 base short and J 2 bases short, with 12 bases between. Germline V gene sequence: CDR1 SGHNT, CDR2 YENEEA. This CDR3 region has 16 residues. Here the CDR3 DNA reads TGTGCCAGCAGCTTAGGCAGATCCGTTACCTACAATGAGCAGTTCTTC. It is translated as CASSLGRSVTYNEQFF.

The V and J genes are TRBV29-1 and TRBJ1-2; tentative D call: TRBD1 (6 bases). Germline CDR1 SQVTM, CDR2 ANQGSEA. Trimming removed 7 bases at V and 5 bases at J, with 17 bases between. The CDR3 length is 13 residues. The CDR3, as DNA: TGCAGCGGCGACACCGGGGGGCAATATGGCTACACCTTC. Protein product: CSGDTGGQYGYTF. The full variable domain, rest sourced from reference TRBV29-1 and TRBJ1-2, is SAVISQKPSRDICQRGTSLTIQCQVDSQVTMMFWYRQQPGQSLTLIATANQGSEATYESGFVIDKFPISRPNLTFSTLTVSNMSPEDSSIYLCSGDTGGQYGYTFGSGTRLTVV.

The rearrangement links TRBV10-2 to TRBJ1-1, with a weak D call TRBD1 (5 bases). This CDR3 has 15 residues. V lost 7 bases and J 4 bases, leaving 19 bases between the germline ends. From germline, CDR1 is WSHSY and CDR2 SAAADI. The CDR3 DNA is TGCGCCAGCAAAGACCGACAGATTGAAGGCACTGAAGCTTTCTTT. Translation gives CASKDRQIEGTEAFF.

This clone has a handful of counts. This chain joins TRBV4-1 and TRBJ1-1; D gene uncertain. Trimming removed 4 bases from V and 1 base from J, with 16 bases in between. This CDR3 spans 16 amino acids. CDR1 and CDR2 (germline): MGHRA, YSYEKL. CDR3 nucleotides: TGCGCCAGCAGCCGGAGAATGGAAGGTGGGAACACTGAAGCTTTCTTT. The encoded protein is CASSRRMEGGNTEAFF.

V is TRBV6-5 and J is TRBJ2-1; a possible D gene is TRBD1 (5 bases). Trimming stripped 3 bases from V and 8 bases from J, with 14 bases between. Germline loops: CDR1 MNHEY, CDR2 SVGAGI. The CDR3 has 14 amino acids. The DNA for the CDR3 is TGTGCCAGCAGTTATGCGGACAATGCAGATGAGCAGTTCTTC. Protein sequence: CASSYADNADEQFF.

The chain has TRBV3-1 (or the pseudogene TRBV3-2) and TRBJ1-2; a possible D gene is TRBD1 (5 bases). The V end lost 3 bases, the J end lost 2 bases, and 10 bases lay between the germline ends. Germline CDR1 and CDR2: LGHDT and YNNKEL (reference sequence). This CDR3 spans 14 amino acids. The CDR3 reads CASSHPGGNYGYTF. The CDR3 region has the DNA TGTGCCAGCAGCCACCCCGGGGGGAACTATGGCTACACCTTC.

The genes are TRBV5-4 and TRBJ2-1, with 15 bases matching TRBD2. Trimming cost V 4 bases and J 3 bases; bases outside gene matches: 2. Germline values: CDR1 SGHNT, CDR2 YYREEE (reference sequence). The CDR3 runs 16 residues. The CDR3 DNA follows: TGTGCCAGCAGCCCGGGACTAGCGGGAGGCTACAATGAGCAGTTCTTC. The encoded protein is CASSPGLAGGYNEQFF.

CDR3 loop: CASSQDWTSVGTDTQYF. CDR3 nucleotide sequence: TGTGCCAGCAGCCAAGATTGGACTAGCGTAGGCACAGATACGCAGTATTTT. V usage is TRBV4-2 and J usage is TRBJ2-3; 9 bases agree with TRBD2. The junction had 5 bases not matched to a gene; V was cut back by 0 bases and J by 1 base. The germline gives CDR1 LGHNA, CDR2 YNFKEQ. CDR3 size: 17 residues.

This CDR3 reads CASSQDLLAGTYGYTF. Written as DNA, the CDR3 is TGTGCCAGCAGCCAAGATTTATTGGCAGGAACCTATGGCTACACCTTC. The rearrangement links TRBV3-1 (or the pseudogene TRBV3-2) to TRBJ1-2, with no clear D. The CDR3 has 16 residues. Germline-derived CDR1 and CDR2 are LGHDT and YNNKEL (reference sequence). Trimming stripped 0 bases from V and 4 bases from J, with 15 bases between.

V gene TRBV27 combines with J gene TRBJ2-7; 8 bases map to TRBD2. V dropped 8 bases and J dropped 2; count of bases not matched to a gene: 8. In germline, CDR1 is MNHEY, CDR2 SMNVEV (reference sequence). CDR3 length: 14 residues. CDR3 protein: CASSGRGRPYEQYF. The CDR3 DNA sequence: TGTGCCAGCTCCGGGAGGGGAAGGCCCTACGAGCAGTACTTC.

The gene calls are TRBV4-1 and TRBJ1-6; 11 bases are shared with TRBD1. This CDR3 comprises 18 residues. CDR1 MGHRA and CDR2 YSYEKL come from the germline V gene. V gave up 2 bases and J gave up 7 bases; unmatched junction bases: 10. The CDR3 reads CASSQRDRGFGNNSPLHF. The CDR3 bases are TGCGCCAGCAGCCAAAGGGACAGGGGGTTTGGTAACAATTCACCCCTCCACTTT.

The chain has TRBV18 and TRBJ1-1; D is uncertain. The CDR3 is 14 amino acids. The germline V gene has CDR1 KGHSH and CDR2 LQKENI. With 3 bases removed from V and 3 bases from J, the gap between germline ends came to 11 bases. The CDR3 nucleotides read TGTGCCAGCTCACCGGTAGGGAGAGACACTGAAGCTTTCTTT. Amino acids: CASSPVGRDTEAFF.

The rearrangement links TRBV10-2 to TRBJ1-6; 8 nucleotides align to TRBD1. The CDR3 loop spans 20 amino acids. Germline CDR1 is WSHSY and CDR2 is SAAADI. The trim removed 1 base at V and 0 bases at J, leaving 11 bases unmatched. The CDR3 sequence is CASSEFPPTGDSSYNSPLHF. CDR3 DNA sequence: TGCGCCAGCAGTGAGTTCCCCCCGACAGGGGATAGCTCCTATAATTCACCCCTCCACTTT.

The CDR3 sequence is CASSSFETGLYEQYF. The DNA of the CDR3 is TGTGCCAGCAGTTCTTTTGAGACAGGTCTCTACGAGCAGTACTTC. The gene calls are TRBV6-2 or TRBV6-3 and TRBJ2-7, with a possible D match to TRBD1 (6 bases). CDR1 is MNHEY and CDR2 is SVGEGT in the germline V gene. The V and J ends lost 4 bases and 3 bases respectively, with 16 bases between them. This CDR3 has 15 residues.

The CDR3 DNA follows: TGTGCCAGCAGTGCCCCCGGGACTAGCGGTAATGAGCAGTTCTTC. This sequence encodes CASSAPGTSGNEQFF. This chain links TRBV4-2 with TRBJ2-1; TRBD2 aligns across 11 bases. Per the germline V gene, CDR1 is LGHNA and CDR2 is YNFKEQ. V trimming: 6 bases; J trimming: 7 bases; junction bases outside the gene matches: 8. This CDR3 is 15 amino acids long.

The chain combines TRBV9 with TRBJ2-2; D unclear. Trimming left V 2 bases short and J 5 bases short, with 7 bases between. The CDR3 loop spans 13 amino acids. CDR1 and CDR2 from the germline V gene are SGDLS and YYNGEE. This chain's CDR3 is CASSVLKTGELFF. The DNA of the CDR3 is TGTGCCAGCAGCGTCCTAAAGACCGGGGAGCTGTTTTTT.

This chain joins TRBV6-5 and TRBJ1-2, with 8 bases lining up with TRBD1. Germline loops: CDR1 MNHEY, CDR2 SVGAGI. J gave up 8 bases and V 6 bases, and 8 bases lay outside the gene matches. The CDR3 length is 13 residues. CDR3: CASRDRGSDGYTF. In DNA form, the CDR3 reads TGTGCCAGCAGAGACAGGGGCTCGGACGGCTACACCTTC.

This clone was detected only a few times. The CDR3 region is CASSTGDRPNSPLHF. The CDR3 DNA reads TGTGCCAGCAGCACTGGGGACAGGCCTAATTCACCCCTCCACTTT. The V call is TRBV5-5, the J call TRBJ1-6, with TRBD1 identical over 8 bases. With 4 bases clipped from V and 6 bases from J, the junction kept 6 bases outside the gene matches. CDR3 size: 15 residues. From germline, CDR1 is SGHKS and CDR2 YYEKEE (reference sequence).

CDR3 DNA sequence: TGTGCCAGTAGTGCGGATTCTAGCACAGATACGCAGTATTTT. It yields the protein CASSADSSTDTQYF. This chain joins TRBV19 and TRBJ2-3; D unclear. CDR1 and CDR2 (germline): LNHDA, SQIVND (reference sequence). This CDR3 has 14 amino acids. The ends were cut back, 5 bases at V and 0 bases at J, with 9 bases in the middle.

CDR3 residues: CASSSTGGGYTF. The CDR3, as DNA: TGTGCCAGCAGTTCAACAGGGGGCGGCTACACCTTC. The chain uses TRBV27 and TRBJ1-2; 9 bases are a match to TRBD1. The V and J ends lost 4 bases and 8 bases, in that order; junction bases with no gene match: 2. The CDR3 totals 12 residues. Germline CDR1 reads MNHEY; CDR2 reads SMNVEV (reference sequence).

The V call is TRBV14, the J call TRBJ1-1, with 9 positions matching TRBD1. The V gene end was trimmed by 0 bases and the J gene end by 2 bases; junction bases not matched to a gene: 13. The CDR3 is made up of 19 amino acids. The germline V gene has CDR1 SGHDN and CDR2 FVKESK. The CDR3 DNA follows: TGTGCCAGCAGCCAAGATAAAGGTTTGGACAGGGGCTATAACACTGAAGCTTTCTTT. This sequence encodes CASSQDKGLDRGYNTEAFF. Using reference TRBV14 and TRBJ1-1 for the parts outside the CDR3, the full variable domain is EAGVTQFPSHSVIEKGQTVTLRCDPISGHDNLYWYRRVMGKEIKFLLHFVKESKQDESGMPNNRFLAERTGGTYSTLKVQPAELEDSGVYFCASSQDKGLDRGYNTEAFFGQGTRLTVV.

The chain uses TRBV15 and TRBJ1-4; D uncertain. The CDR3 contains 18 residues. The germline gives CDR1 LNHNV, CDR2 YYDKDF (reference sequence). V gave up 0 bases and J gave up 0 bases, with 14 bases separating them. CDR3 sequence: CATSRDPFSSSTNEKLFF. CDR3 coding DNA: TGTGCCACCAGCAGAGATCCGTTTTCGTCCTCAACTAATGAAAAACTGTTTTTT.